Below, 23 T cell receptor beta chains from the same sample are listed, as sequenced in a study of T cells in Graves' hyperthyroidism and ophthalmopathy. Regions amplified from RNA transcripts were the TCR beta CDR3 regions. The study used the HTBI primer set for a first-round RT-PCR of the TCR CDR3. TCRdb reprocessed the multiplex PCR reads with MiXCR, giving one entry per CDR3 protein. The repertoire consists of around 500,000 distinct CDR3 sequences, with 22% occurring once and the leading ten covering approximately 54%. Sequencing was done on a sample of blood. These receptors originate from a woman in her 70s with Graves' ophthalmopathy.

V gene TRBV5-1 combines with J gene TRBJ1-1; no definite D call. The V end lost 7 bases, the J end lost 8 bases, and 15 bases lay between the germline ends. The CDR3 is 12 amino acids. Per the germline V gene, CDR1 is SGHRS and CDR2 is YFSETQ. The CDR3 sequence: CASGFLGGEAFF. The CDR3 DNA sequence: TGCGCCAGCGGTTTTTTAGGAGGAGAAGCTTTCTTT. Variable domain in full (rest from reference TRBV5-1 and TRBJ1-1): KAGVTQTPRYLIKTRGQQVTLSCSPISGHRSVSWYQQTPGQGLQFLFEYFSETQRNKGNFPGRFSGRQFSNSRSEMNVSTLELGDSALYLCASGFLGGEAFFGQGTRLTVV.

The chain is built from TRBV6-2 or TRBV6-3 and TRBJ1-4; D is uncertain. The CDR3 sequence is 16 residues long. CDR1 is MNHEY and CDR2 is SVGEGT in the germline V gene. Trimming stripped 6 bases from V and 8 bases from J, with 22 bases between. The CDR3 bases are TGTGCCAGCAGCTTAAGACTCTGGACTACTGAGGAAAAACTGTTTTTT. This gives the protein CASSLRLWTTEEKLFF.

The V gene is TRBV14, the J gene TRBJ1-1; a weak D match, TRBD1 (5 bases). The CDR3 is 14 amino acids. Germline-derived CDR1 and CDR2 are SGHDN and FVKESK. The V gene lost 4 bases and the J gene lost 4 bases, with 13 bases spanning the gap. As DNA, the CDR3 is TGTGCCAGCAGCCGAGGACTGGGGGGCACTGAAGCTTTCTTT. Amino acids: CASSRGLGGTEAFF.

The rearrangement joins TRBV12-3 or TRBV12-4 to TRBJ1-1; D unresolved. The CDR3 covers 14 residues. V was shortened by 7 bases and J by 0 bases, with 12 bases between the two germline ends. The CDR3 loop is CASTSDHVNTEAFF. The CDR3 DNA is TGTGCCAGCACCTCGGACCACGTGAACACTGAAGCTTTCTTT.

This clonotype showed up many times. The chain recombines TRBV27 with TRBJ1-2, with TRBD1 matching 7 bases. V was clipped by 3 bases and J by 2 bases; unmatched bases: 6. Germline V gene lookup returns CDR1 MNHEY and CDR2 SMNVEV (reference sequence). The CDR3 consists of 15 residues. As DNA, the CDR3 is TGTGCCAGCAGTTTCACATCGACAGGGAACTATGGCTACACCTTC. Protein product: CASSFTSTGNYGYTF.

CDR3 sequence: CASRESPSTDTQYF. The DNA for the CDR3 is TGCGCCAGCAGGGAATCTCCTAGCACAGATACGCAGTATTTT. The V call is TRBV5-1, the J call TRBJ2-3; D gene uncertain. In germline, CDR1 is SGHRS, CDR2 YFSETQ. Trimming removed 5 bases from V and 0 bases from J, with 10 bases in between. The CDR3 contains 14 residues.

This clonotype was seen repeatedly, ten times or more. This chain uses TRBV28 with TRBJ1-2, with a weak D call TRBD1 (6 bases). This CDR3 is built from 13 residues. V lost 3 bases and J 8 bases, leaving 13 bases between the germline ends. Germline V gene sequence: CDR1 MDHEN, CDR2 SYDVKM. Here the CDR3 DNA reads TGTGCCAGCAGTTTGCAGGGGCTGAGAGGCTACACCTTC. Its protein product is CASSLQGLRGYTF.

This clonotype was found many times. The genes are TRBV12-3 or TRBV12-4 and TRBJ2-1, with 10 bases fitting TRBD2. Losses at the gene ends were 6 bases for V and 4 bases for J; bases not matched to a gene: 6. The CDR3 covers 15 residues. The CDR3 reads CASSASGRAYNEQFF. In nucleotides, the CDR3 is TGTGCCAGCAGCGCCAGCGGGAGGGCTTACAATGAGCAGTTCTTC.

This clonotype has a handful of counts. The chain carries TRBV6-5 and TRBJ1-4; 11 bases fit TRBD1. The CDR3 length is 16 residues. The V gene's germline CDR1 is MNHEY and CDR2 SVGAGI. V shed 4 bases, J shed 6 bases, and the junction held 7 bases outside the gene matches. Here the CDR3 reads CASSSYRDRGYEKLFF. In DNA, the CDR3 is TGTGCCAGCAGTTCCTACCGGGACAGGGGGTATGAAAAACTGTTTTTT.

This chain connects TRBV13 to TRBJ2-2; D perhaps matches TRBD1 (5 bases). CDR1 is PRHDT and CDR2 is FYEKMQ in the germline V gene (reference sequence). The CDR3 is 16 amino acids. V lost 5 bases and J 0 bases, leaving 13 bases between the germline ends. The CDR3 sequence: CASSDQGYANTGELFF. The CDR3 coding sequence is TGTGCCAGCAGCGACCAGGGTTACGCGAACACCGGGGAGCTGTTTTTT.

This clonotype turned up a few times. In DNA form, the CDR3 reads TGTGCCAGCAGCCGAAGTGGGGCCCCTCTAGAGACCCAGTACTTC. Translating it yields CASSRSGAPLETQYF. The chain is built from TRBV2 and TRBJ2-5; D may be TRBD1 (5 bases). Looked up from germline, CDR1 is SNHLY and CDR2 is FYNNEI. The CDR3 sequence is 15 residues long. The V and J ends lost 6 bases and 4 bases respectively, with 18 bases between them.

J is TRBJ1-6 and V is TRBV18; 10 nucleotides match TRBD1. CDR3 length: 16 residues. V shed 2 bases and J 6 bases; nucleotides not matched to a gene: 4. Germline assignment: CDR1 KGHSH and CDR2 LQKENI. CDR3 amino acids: CASSPFRTGGNSPLHF. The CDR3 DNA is TGTGCCAGCTCACCATTTCGGACAGGGGGTAATTCACCCCTCCACTTT. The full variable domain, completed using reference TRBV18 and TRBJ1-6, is NAGVMQNPRHLVRRRGQEARLRCSPMKGHSHVYWYRQLPEEGLKFMVYLQKENIIDESGMPKERFSAEFPKEGPSILRIQQVVRGDSAAYFCASSPFRTGGNSPLHFGNGTRLTVT.

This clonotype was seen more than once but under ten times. CDR3 protein: CASSYRSGQYF. The CDR3, as DNA: TGTGCCAGCAGTTACAGGTCGGGGCAGTACTTC. The chain has TRBV12-3 or TRBV12-4 and TRBJ2-7; weak D call: TRBD1 (5 bases). The CDR3 extends over 11 amino acids. V was cut by 4 bases and J by 9 bases, with 10 bases left in between.

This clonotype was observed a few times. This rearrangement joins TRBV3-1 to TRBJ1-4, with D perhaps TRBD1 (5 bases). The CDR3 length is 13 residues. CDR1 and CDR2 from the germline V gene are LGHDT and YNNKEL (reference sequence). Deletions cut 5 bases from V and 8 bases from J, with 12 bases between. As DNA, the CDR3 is TGTGCCAGCAGCTTCGGGGGTGGCGAAAAACTGTTTTTT. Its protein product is CASSFGGGEKLFF.

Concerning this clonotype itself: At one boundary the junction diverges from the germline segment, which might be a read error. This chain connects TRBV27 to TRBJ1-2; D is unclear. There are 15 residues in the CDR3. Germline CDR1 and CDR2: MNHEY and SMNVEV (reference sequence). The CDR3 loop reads CVSSLGGMGNYGYTF. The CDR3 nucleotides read TGTGTCAGCAGTTTAGGTGGGATGGGTAACTATGGCTACACCTTC.

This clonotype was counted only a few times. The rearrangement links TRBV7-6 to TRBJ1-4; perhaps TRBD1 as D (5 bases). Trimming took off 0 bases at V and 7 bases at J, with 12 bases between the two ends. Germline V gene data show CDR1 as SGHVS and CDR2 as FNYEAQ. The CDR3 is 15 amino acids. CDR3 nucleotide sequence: TGTGCCAGCAGCTTAGCGCGCAGGGCCGGTGAAAAACTGTTTTTT. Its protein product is CASSLARRAGEKLFF.

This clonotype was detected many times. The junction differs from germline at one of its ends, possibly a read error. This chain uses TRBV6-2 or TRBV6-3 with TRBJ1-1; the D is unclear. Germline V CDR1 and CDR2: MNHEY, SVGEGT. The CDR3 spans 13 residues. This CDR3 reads CASTYPPHTEAFF. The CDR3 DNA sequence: TGTGCCAGCACTTACCCACCGCACACTGAAGCTTTCTTT.

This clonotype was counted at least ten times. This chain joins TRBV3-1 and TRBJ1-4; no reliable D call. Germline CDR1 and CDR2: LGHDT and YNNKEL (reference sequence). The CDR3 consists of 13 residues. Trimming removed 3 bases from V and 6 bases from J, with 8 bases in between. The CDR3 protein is CASSHPGDEKLFF. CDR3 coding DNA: TGTGCCAGCAGCCACCCGGGTGATGAAAAACTGTTTTTT.

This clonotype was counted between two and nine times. The CDR3 spells CASSPIVTALSGNTIYF. The CDR3 coding sequence is TGTGCCAGCAGCCCGATCGTTACGGCACTGTCTGGAAACACCATATATTTT. The chain employs TRBV3-1 and TRBJ1-3; D remains unclear. The CDR3 loop spans 17 amino acids. The V end lost 4 bases, the J end lost 1 base, and 17 bases lay between the germline ends. Per the germline V gene, CDR1 is LGHDT and CDR2 is YNNKEL (reference sequence).

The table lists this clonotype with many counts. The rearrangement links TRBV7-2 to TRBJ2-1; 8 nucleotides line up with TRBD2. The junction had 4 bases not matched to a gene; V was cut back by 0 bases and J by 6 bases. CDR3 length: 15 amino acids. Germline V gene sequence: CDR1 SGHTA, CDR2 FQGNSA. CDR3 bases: TGTGCCAGCAGCTTAGCTAGCGGGAAAGGCAATGAGCAGTTCTTC. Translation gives CASSLASGKGNEQFF.

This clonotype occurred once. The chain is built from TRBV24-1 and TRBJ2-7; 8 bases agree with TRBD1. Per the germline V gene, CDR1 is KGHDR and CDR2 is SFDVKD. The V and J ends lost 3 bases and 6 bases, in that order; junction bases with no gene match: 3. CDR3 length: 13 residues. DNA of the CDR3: TGTGCCACCAGTGATCCGACAGGGGCCGAGCAGTACTTC. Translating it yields CATSDPTGAEQYF.

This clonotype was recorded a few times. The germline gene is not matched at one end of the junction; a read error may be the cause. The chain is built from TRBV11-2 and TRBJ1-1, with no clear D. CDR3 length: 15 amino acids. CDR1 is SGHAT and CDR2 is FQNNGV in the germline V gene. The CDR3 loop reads CASSQGSSVGTEAFF. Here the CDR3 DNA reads TGCGCCAGCAGCCAAGGGAGCTCGGTGGGCACTGAAGCTTTCTTT.

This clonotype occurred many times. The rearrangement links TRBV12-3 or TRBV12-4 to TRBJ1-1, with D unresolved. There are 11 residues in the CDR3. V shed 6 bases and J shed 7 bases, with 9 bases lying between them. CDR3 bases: TGTGCCAGCAGATATCTGTATGAAGCTTTCTTT. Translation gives CASRYLYEAFF.